Listed below are T cell receptor beta chains from one sample, sequenced in a study of OX40 agonist ivuxolimab in advanced cancers. The table came from immunoSEQ multiplex PCR; TCRdb's copy has only in-frame clones and leaves some out. The table lists 90,000 to 100,000 clones, about 88% of them singletons. Sequenced material: CD4+ or CD8+ T cells sorted from blood, taken in a trial of the OX40 agonist ivuxolimab. The receptors stem from an adult with an advanced solid tumor such as melanoma, head and neck, liver or kidney cancer. The CDR3 runs from the conserved cysteine through the conserved F or W. Each record gives: V gene, D gene, clone size, CDR3 length, J gene, CDR3 DNA, CDR3 protein. A D gene is named only where the DNA matches it firmly. Size values are once, few and many counts, or a class for expanded clones, and some rows have none.

>TRBV5-1|NA|NA|15|TRBJ2-1
TGCGCCAGCAGCCCTCCCGGGGGCTCCTACAATGAGCAGTTCTTC
CASSPPGGSYNEQFF
>TRBV10-3|NA|NA|16|TRBJ2-3
TGTGCCATCAGTAGGAGAGAACGCTCTAGCACAGATACGCAGTATTTT
CAISRRERSSTDTQYF
>TRBV11-1|TRBD2|NA|15|TRBJ2-4
TGTGCCAGCAGACCGGCGGGAGGTAGTAGTCTTATTCAGTACTTC
CASRPAGGSSLIQYF
>TRBV4-2|TRBD1|NA|16|TRBJ2-6
TGTGCCAGCAGCCAAGAAGGGGGCCCTGGGGCCAACGTCCTGACTTTC
CASSQEGGPGANVLTF
>TRBV28|NA|NA|12|TRBJ1-1
TGTGCCAGCAGCCGTAATGGACCTGAAGCTTTCTTT
CASSRNGPEAFF
>TRBV2|TRBD2|few|12|TRBJ2-7
TGTGCCAGCGGGGGGGACCAGCGGGAGCAGTACTTC
CASGGDQREQYF
>TRBV5-5|TRBD2|NA|14|TRBJ2-7
TGTGCCAGCAGCTTGGCCGAGACTAGCGGCGAGCAGTACTTC
CASSLAETSGEQYF
>TRBV28|TRBD2|NA|13|TRBJ2-1
TGTGCCAGCAGGGTTAGCGGGGGCAATGAGCAGTTCTTC
CASRVSGGNEQFF
>TRBV10-3|TRBD1|NA|11|TRBJ1-2
TGTGCCATTTCCCAGACAGGGGGCTACACCTTC
CAISQTGGYTF
>TRBV10-1|NA|NA|14|TRBJ2-2
TGCGCCAGCAGTGAGTCTCTAGATACCGGGGAGCTGTTTTTT
CASSESLDTGELFF
>TRBV6-1|TRBD2|NA|18|TRBJ2-2
TGTGCCAGCAGTGTACCGGGACTAGGGACCCCTAAGGTCGGGGAGCTGTTTTTT
CASSVPGLGTPKVGELFF
>TRBV30|TRBD1|NA|13|TRBJ1-5
TGTGCCTGGAGCACACAGGGGAATCAGCCCCAGCATTTT
CAWSTQGNQPQHF
>TRBV9|NA|NA|16|TRBJ2-2
TGTGCCAGCAGCGTAGCCCCCGACTGGGGCACCGGGGAGCTGTTTTTT
CASSVAPDWGTGELFF
>TRBV7-2|NA|NA|14|TRBJ2-2
TGTGCCAGCAGCTTGGGGACGGCCACCGGGGAGCTGTTTTTT
CASSLGTATGELFF
>TRBV27|TRBD1|NA|16|TRBJ2-3
TGTGCCAGCAGTCCACGACAGGGGGTCGTCACAGATACGCAGTATTTT
CASSPRQGVVTDTQYF
>TRBV7-2|TRBD1|NA|15|TRBJ1-5
TGTGCCAGCAGCTTAGGCGGGACAGGGAATCAGCCCCAGCATTTT
CASSLGGTGNQPQHF
>TRBV7-7|TRBD1|NA|13|TRBJ2-5
TGTGCCAGCAGTCTGTCGGGACAGGGCATTAAGTACTTC
CASSLSGQGIKYF
>TRBV30|NA|NA|13|TRBJ1-3
TGTGCCTTTAAGTCGGGGGCTGGAAACACCATATATTTT
CAFKSGAGNTIYF
>TRBV30|TRBD2|NA|15|TRBJ2-3
TGTGCCTGGAGTGCCCCTAGCGGAGTTAAGGGTACGCAGTATTTT
CAWSAPSGVKGTQYF
>TRBV5-6|TRBD2|once|15|TRBJ2-2
TGTGCCAGCAGCGTGAGAGCGGGAGTCCCCGGGGAGCTGTTTTTT
CASSVRAGVPGELFF
>TRBV2|NA|NA|13|TRBJ2-5
TGTGCCAGCAGTGTTGGGGGAGCGGAGACCCAGTACTTC
CASSVGGAETQYF
>TRBV5-1|NA|NA|14|TRBJ1-1
TGCGCCAGCAGCTTGGCCCGCTGGGCCACTGAAGCTTTCTTT
CASSLARWATEAFF
>TRBV29-1|NA|NA|14|TRBJ1-2
TGCAGCGTACAACAGGGTACCTCTAACTATGGCTACACCTTC
CSVQQGTSNYGYTF
>TRBV9|NA|few|14|TRBJ2-5
TGTGCCAGCAGCATAACCGGGACCCAAGAGACCCAGTACTTC
CASSITGTQETQYF
>TRBV5-4|NA|NA|16|TRBJ1-4
TGTGCCAGCAGCTTGGACGGGGGCAGGACTAATGAAAAACTGTTTTTT
CASSLDGGRTNEKLFF
>TRBV7-9|NA|NA|14|TRBJ2-2
TGTGCCAGCAGCTTGAGCGGGTTAAGCGGGGAGCTGTTTTTT
CASSLSGLSGELFF
>TRBV6-5|NA|few|16|TRBJ1-6
TGTGCCAGCAGTTACACCTCACAGGGACCTAATTCACCCCTCCACTTT
CASSYTSQGPNSPLHF
>TRBV7-8|NA|NA|13|TRBJ2-4
TGTGCCAGCAGCTTAGGCCTAGTCAACATTCAGTACTTC
CASSLGLVNIQYF
>TRBV20-1|NA|NA|11|TRBJ2-3
TGCAGTGCTAGTCCGAAAGATACGCAGTATTTT
CSASPKDTQYF
>TRBV19|NA|NA|17|TRBJ1-6
TGTGCCAGTACCCCGAAAGGGGCGGGACGGGCAAATTCACCCCTCCACTTT
CASTPKGAGRANSPLHF
>TRBV2|NA|NA|14|TRBJ1-5
TGTGCCAGCACTGGGGGGGATAGCAATCAGCCCCAGCATTTT
CASTGGDSNQPQHF
>TRBV11-2|NA|NA|13|TRBJ2-3
TGTGCCAGCAGCTTGAGCGGGACAGATACGCAGTATTTT
CASSLSGTDTQYF
>TRBV6-5|NA|NA|15|TRBJ2-5
TGTGCCAGCAGTTACTCAAGCGACCATGGGGAGACCCAGTACTTC
CASSYSSDHGETQYF
>TRBV7-2|NA|NA|14|TRBJ2-1
TGTGCCAGCAGCTTATCAAGGAGCGGATATGAGCAGTTCTTC
CASSLSRSGYEQFF
>TRBV28|TRBD1|NA|15|TRBJ2-7
TGTGCCAGCAGTCCCTCGGGACAGGGTCGCGACGAGCAGTACTTC
CASSPSGQGRDEQYF
>TRBV6-5|NA|few|14|TRBJ2-1
TGTGCCAGCAGCCTTACAGGGAACGTCAATGAGCAGTTCTTC
CASSLTGNVNEQFF
>TRBV28|TRBD2|NA|16|TRBJ2-3
TGTGCCAGCAGTACCCCGGCGGGAGGTCCCACAGATACGCAGTATTTT
CASSTPAGGPTDTQYF
>TRBV27|NA|once|12|TRBJ1-1
TGTGCCAGCAGGCAGGGAGGTGGTGAAGCTTTCTTT
CASRQGGGEAFF
>TRBV5-1|TRBD2|NA|17|TRBJ2-1
TGCGCCAGCAGCTTGACGCTTAGCGGGAGGGCCCCAAATGAGCAGTTCTTC
CASSLTLSGRAPNEQFF
>TRBV6-5|TRBD1|NA|14|TRBJ1-4
TGTGCCAGCAGCTCAGGGGGCCTATACGAAAAACTGTTTTTT
CASSSGGLYEKLFF
>TRBV6-5|NA|NA|12|TRBJ2-1
TGTGCCAGCAGCCGCCCCCTGGGAGAGCAGTTCTTC
CASSRPLGEQFF
>TRBV7-2|NA|NA|14|TRBJ2-3
TGTGCCAGCAGCTTAGGGGCTTCCGGAGATACGCAGTATTTT
CASSLGASGDTQYF
>TRBV29-1|NA|NA|13|TRBJ2-5
TGCAGCGTTGAAGCCGACAACCAAGAGACCCAGTACTTC
CSVEADNQETQYF
>TRBV28|NA|NA|15|TRBJ1-2
TGTGCCAGCATTTCGTATCATGAGGGGGGTTATGGCTACACCTTC
CASISYHEGGYGYTF
>TRBV30|NA|NA|14|TRBJ1-1
TGTGCCTGGAGTGTTGGGGGGGGAGTGGCTGAAGCTTTCTTT
CAWSVGGGVAEAFF
>TRBV5-6|TRBD2|NA|17|TRBJ2-3
TGTGCCAGCAGCTTGCTTGGAGCGGGAGCGGGTGCAGATACGCAGTATTTT
CASSLLGAGAGADTQYF
>TRBV6-6|NA|NA|14|TRBJ1-1
TGTGCCAGCAGTTATACCGGGGCGGTCACTGAAGCTTTCTTT
CASSYTGAVTEAFF
>TRBV2|NA|NA|12|TRBJ2-7
TGTGCCAGCAGTTACCACCGTCCAGAGCAGTACTTC
CASSYHRPEQYF
>TRBV28|NA|NA|15|TRBJ1-2
TGTGCCAGCAGTTTATGCCCCCCTAGGGAGTGTGGCTACACCTTC
CASSLCPPRECGYTF